The following is a T cell receptor beta chain sequence with its context. The CDR3 sequence is 11 residues long. Trimming took 5 bases from V and 14 from J, leaving 14 bases between them. The repertoire was sequenced with immunoSEQ multiplex PCR; TCRdb's copy has only in-frame clones and lacks some. The profile covers around 130,000 clones, with more than 75% appearing a single time and 3% to 4% taken by the ten largest. This sample was included in a study of blood T cell repertoires in COVID-19. The TCR originated in a man aged 45-65 years with active COVID-19. The chain joins TRBV12-3 or TRBV12-4 to TRBJ2-3; no clear D gene. Sequences were obtained from peripheral blood. The DNA of the CDR3 is TGTGCCAGCAGTACACACCAAATTCCGTATTTT. It encodes CASSTHQIPYF.